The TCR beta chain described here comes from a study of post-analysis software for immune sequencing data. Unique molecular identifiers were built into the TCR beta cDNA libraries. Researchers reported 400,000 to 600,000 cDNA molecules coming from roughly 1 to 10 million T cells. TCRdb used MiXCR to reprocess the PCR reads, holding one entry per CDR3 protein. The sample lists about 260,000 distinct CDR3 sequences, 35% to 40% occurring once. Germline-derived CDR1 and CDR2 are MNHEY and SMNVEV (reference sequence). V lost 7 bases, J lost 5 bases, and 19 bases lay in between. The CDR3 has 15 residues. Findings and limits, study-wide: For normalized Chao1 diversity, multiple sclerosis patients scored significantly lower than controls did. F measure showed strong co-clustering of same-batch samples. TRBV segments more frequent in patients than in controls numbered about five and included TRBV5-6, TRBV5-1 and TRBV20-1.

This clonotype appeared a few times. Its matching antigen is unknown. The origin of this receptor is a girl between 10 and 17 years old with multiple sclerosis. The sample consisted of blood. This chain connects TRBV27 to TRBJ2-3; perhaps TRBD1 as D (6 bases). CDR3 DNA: TGTGCCAGCAACCCCCACAGGGACGGGAAAGATACGCAGTATTTT. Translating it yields CASNPHRDGKDTQYF.